This is a list of T cell receptor beta chains from one sample in a study of CD8 T cells in Susac syndrome. TCRdb recomputed calls from the immunoSEQ multiplex PCR reads with MiXCR, one row per CDR3 protein. The sample includes around 200,000 distinct CDR3 sequences, approximately 90% of them seen just once. Sequenced: CD8+ T cells from PBMCs. These receptors were taken from a human donor with multiple sclerosis. Each CDR3 is given with its conserved first and last residue. A D gene is named only where the DNA matches it firmly. The listing skips clone size in some rows; elsewhere it reads once, few, many or a size class.

J gene | clone size | V gene | D gene | CDR3 protein | CDR3 DNA
TRBJ2-7 | - | TRBV7-6 | TRBD1 | CASSPGGPTDYEQYF | TGTGCCAGCAGCCCAGGGGGCCCGACGGATTACGAGCAGTACTTC
TRBJ2-3 | - | TRBV14 | TRBD2 | CASSQGAGGPGDTQYF | TGTGCCAGCAGCCAAGGAGCGGGAGGGCCGGGAGATACGCAGTATTTT
TRBJ1-4 | - | TRBV7-9 | - | CASSKSKEKLFF | TGTGCCAGCAGCAAGTCCAAAGAAAAACTGTTTTTT
TRBJ2-5 | - | TRBV6-5 | TRBD1 | CASSYRRGKETQYF | TGTGCCAGCAGTTATCGCAGGGGGAAAGAGACCCAGTACTTC
TRBJ1-1 | - | TRBV23-1 | TRBD1 | CASSHDGTGNTEAFF | TGCGCCAGCAGTCATGATGGGACAGGGAACACTGAAGCTTTCTTT
TRBJ1-2 | - | TRBV7-9 | - | CASSGTGTFYGYTF | TGTGCCAGCAGCGGCACCGGGACGTTCTATGGCTACACCTTC
TRBJ2-3 | - | TRBV5-4 | - | CASSLAVGTSDTQYF | TGTGCCAGCAGCTTGGCCGTCGGGACCTCAGATACGCAGTATTTT
TRBJ1-2 | - | TRBV6-5 | TRBD1 | CASSIGTVDGYTF | TGTGCCAGCAGTATAGGGACAGTGGATGGCTACACCTTC
TRBJ1-5 | - | TRBV27 | TRBD1 | CASSLDRGQPQHF | TGTGCCAGCAGTTTAGACAGGGGACAGCCCCAGCATTTT
TRBJ2-2 | - | TRBV7-3 | - | CASSLISGSNTGELFF | TGTGCCAGCAGCTTAATATCAGGGTCGAACACCGGGGAGCTGTTTTTT
TRBJ1-1 | - | TRBV30 | - | CAWNPDAHEDTEAFF | TGTGCCTGGAACCCGGACGCCCATGAGGACACTGAAGCTTTCTTT
TRBJ2-7 | few | TRBV29-1 | - | CSVVGSGTPTNSYEQYF | TGCAGCGTTGTGGGGAGCGGAACACCAACTAACTCCTACGAGCAGTACTTC
TRBJ2-4 | - | TRBV1 | - | CTSSQGLGQGIQYF | TGCACCAGCAGCCAGGGCCTGGGACAAGGCATTCAGTACTTC
TRBJ2-1 | - | TRBV6-1 | - | CASQGFAGGSYNEQFF | TGTGCCAGCCAGGGGTTTGCAGGAGGCTCCTACAATGAGCAGTTCTTC
TRBJ2-2 | - | TRBV19 | - | CASSIDGRVVTGELFF | TGTGCCAGTAGTATAGACGGCAGGGTTGTGACCGGGGAGCTGTTTTTT
TRBJ2-7 | once | TRBV6-1 | - | CASKIVPHEQYF | TGTGCCAGCAAAATCGTCCCCCACGAGCAGTACTTC
TRBJ1-5 | - | TRBV20-1 | TRBD1 | CSASMTGEGNQPQHF | TGCAGTGCTAGCATGACAGGGGAGGGCAATCAGCCCCAGCATTTT
TRBJ2-7 | - | TRBV21-1 | - | CASKVLGGSYEQYF | TGTGCCAGCAAGGTCCTCGGCGGCTCCTACGAGCAGTACTTC
TRBJ1-1 | - | TRBV19 | - | CASSIGRALGEAFF | TGTGCCAGTAGTATTGGCAGAGCTTTAGGGGAAGCTTTCTTT
TRBJ1-4 | - | TRBV4-1 | - | CASSQASRDGEKLFF | TGCGCCAGCAGCCAGGCCTCACGCGATGGTGAAAAACTGTTTTTT
TRBJ2-7 | - | TRBV7-9 | TRBD1 | CASSSATGESSYEQYF | TGTGCCAGCAGCTCCGCCACAGGGGAGAGCTCCTACGAGCAGTACTTC
TRBJ1-2 | - | TRBV6-1 | - | CASKGGSLTVLNYGYTF | TGTGCCAGCAAAGGAGGTTCTCTGACAGTTCTGAACTATGGCTACACCTTC
TRBJ2-3 | - | TRBV29-1 | - | CSVRAELTDTQYF | TGCAGCGTTAGAGCGGAGCTTACAGATACGCAGTATTTT
TRBJ1-2 | few | TRBV29-1 | TRBD1 | CSVPGQGELGVGYTF | TGCAGCGTCCCGGGACAGGGGGAGTTAGGGGTTGGCTACACCTTC
TRBJ2-1 | - | TRBV27 | - | CASSLGTGLAEQFF | TGTGCCAGCAGCCTAGGGACGGGGCTTGCTGAGCAGTTCTTC
TRBJ2-1 | - | TRBV19 | - | CASRRTVYNEQFF | TGTGCCAGTAGGAGGACAGTTTACAATGAGCAGTTCTTC
TRBJ2-7 | - | TRBV13 | - | CASQGGNYEQYF | TGTGCCTCCCAGGGGGGAAACTACGAGCAGTACTTC
TRBJ2-1 | few | TRBV9 | - | CASSVPGYNEQFF | TGTGCCAGCAGTGTCCCGGGCTACAATGAGCAGTTCTTC
TRBJ1-1 | - | TRBV4-3 | TRBD1 | CASSPLRGPEITGAEAFF | TGCGCCAGCAGCCCTTTGAGGGGACCCGAAATAACAGGGGCTGAAGCTTTCTTT
TRBJ1-1 | - | TRBV6-2/TRBV6-3 | - | CASSYGGDTEAFF | TGTGCCAGCAGTTACGGGGGCGACACTGAAGCTTTCTTT
TRBJ2-1 | - | TRBV28 | - | CASSLILAEQFF | TGTGCCAGCAGTTTAATCCTAGCGGAGCAGTTCTTC
TRBJ1-6 | - | TRBV6-1 | - | CASSADSSSYNSPLHF | TGTGCCAGCAGTGCGGACAGCAGCTCCTATAATTCACCCCTCCACTTT
TRBJ2-3 | once | TRBV7-9 | - | CASSLAREPGGTDTQYF | TGTGCCAGCAGCTTAGCCCGGGAACCCGGGGGCACAGATACGCAGTATTTT
TRBJ2-7 | - | TRBV7-2 | - | CASSLGLARDPYEQYF | TGTGCCAGCAGCTTAGGGCTAGCGCGAGATCCGTACGAGCAGTACTTC
TRBJ2-7 | - | TRBV29-1 | - | CSVGGVPSGRPYEQYF | TGCAGCGTTGGGGGGGTTCCCTCGGGACGACCCTACGAGCAGTACTTC
TRBJ1-1 | few | TRBV27 | TRBD1 | CASSLGTANTEAFF | TGTGCCAGCAGTTTAGGGACAGCCAACACTGAAGCTTTCTTT
TRBJ1-1 | - | TRBV7-3 | TRBD1 | CASSLTRTGGTPPNKEQTYTEAFF | TGTGCCAGCAGCTTAACCAGGACAGGGGGCACACCTCCCAACAAGGAACAGACTTACACTGAAGCTTTCTTT
TRBJ2-7 | few | TRBV6-5 | TRBD2 | CASSTPAGVDEQYF | TGTGCCAGCAGCACCCCCGCGGGAGTAGACGAGCAGTACTTC
TRBJ1-3 | - | TRBV7-9 | - | CASSPLLSHSSGNTIYF | TGTGCCAGCAGCCCGCTTCTGTCCCACAGCTCTGGAAACACCATATATTTT
TRBJ1-1 | - | TRBV13 | - | CASSLAVGGVNTEAFF | TGTGCCAGCAGCTTGGCCGTGGGGGGCGTGAACACTGAAGCTTTCTTT
TRBJ1-1 | - | TRBV7-9 | - | CASSLEWVPNTEAFF | TGTGCCAGCAGCTTAGAGTGGGTCCCCAACACTGAAGCTTTCTTT
TRBJ2-1 | - | TRBV23-1 | TRBD2 | CASSQQLAVYNEQFF | TGCGCCAGCAGTCAACAACTAGCGGTCTACAATGAGCAGTTCTTC
TRBJ2-3 | - | TRBV7-8 | TRBD2 | CASSLGLAGGTDTQYF | TGTGCCAGCAGCTTAGGACTAGCGGGGGGCACAGATACGCAGTATTTT
TRBJ1-4 | few | TRBV30 | TRBD1 | CAWSPTGTGGEKLFF | TGTGCCTGGAGCCCCACGGGGACAGGGGGTGAAAAACTGTTTTTT
TRBJ2-5 | once | TRBV27 | TRBD2 | CASSLTGLAGEETQYF | TGTGCCAGCAGTTTAACCGGACTAGCGGGGGAAGAGACCCAGTACTTC